These T cell receptor beta chains were read from a single sample in a study of cytomegalovirus exposure and HLA in healthy donors. Measured with immunoSEQ multiplex PCR; TCRdb has only the in-frame clones, and not every one. This sample has about 220,000 clones; 82% occur once, and the top ten carry more than 5%. The sequencing input was PBMCs. The receptor set was obtained from a woman aged 40 to 50 in good health and CMV-seropositive. The CDR3 runs from the conserved cysteine through the conserved F or W.

v_gene	j_gene	CDR3aa
TRBV28	TRBJ1-1	CASRPTGGMNTEAFF
TRBV6-5	TRBJ1-1	CASSWGQNTEAFF
TRBV15	TRBJ2-3	CATSRGRQLTDTQYF
TRBV10-1	TRBJ1-5	CASSRRTVPLSNQPQHF
TRBV9	TRBJ2-7	CASSVTSGTYEQYF
TRBV4-3	TRBJ2-7	CASSQGTGDVEQYF
TRBV30	.	CAWNGDRGHYEQYF
TRBV18	TRBJ1-1	CASSPLAGENTEAFF
TRBV7-8	TRBJ2-4	CASSLVGGRENIQYF
TRBV7-3	TRBJ2-3	CASSLTASSDTQYF
TRBV7-8	TRBJ2-7	CASSPISWSSYEQYF
TRBV11-3	TRBJ2-3	CASSLQGSDTQYF
TRBV1	TRBJ1-4	CTSSRTGVGEKLFF
TRBV30	TRBJ1-1	CAWSRGSNTEAFF
TRBV5-1	TRBJ2-5	CASSLGLAGGRETQYF
TRBV7-9	TRBJ2-6	CASSFLSGANVLTF
TRBV18	TRBJ1-2	CASSLQSTPDYGYTF
TRBV2	TRBJ1-6	CASSDPDRNSPLHF
TRBV25-1	TRBJ1-3	CASSENQGSGNTIYF
TRBV6-6	TRBJ1-2	CASSQSDTNYGYTF
TRBV10-3	TRBJ2-1	CASGRPYNEQFF
TRBV11-1	TRBJ2-5	CASSPGLPPETQYF
TRBV19	TRBJ1-1	CASGTGSSTEAFF
TRBV11-2	TRBJ2-7	CASSHYEQYF
TRBV7-9	TRBJ2-7	CSSSFSTGWYEQYF
TRBV11-3	TRBJ2-1	CASSLDGDSYNEQFF
TRBV5-4	TRBJ2-7	CASSPDRNSYEQYF
TRBV7-7	TRBJ2-2	CASSLGPSGRKTGELFF
TRBV7-9	TRBJ1-1	CASSPEGNTEAFF
TRBV27	TRBJ2-1	CASSLFIQSHEQFF
TRBV6-5	TRBJ2-1	CASSWDRYNEQFF
TRBV15	TRBJ1-1	CATSVRGETEAFF
TRBV9	TRBJ2-7	CASSKSGNGVYEQYF
TRBV28	TRBJ1-1	CASITPSSNTEAFF
TRBV7-2	TRBJ1-6	CASSSGQGNSPLHF
TRBV7-8	TRBJ2-3	CASSLALRGPGGTDTQYF
TRBV30	TRBJ1-1	CAWSVSVTRNTEAFF
TRBV2	TRBJ1-5	CASSVDRASQPQHF
TRBV6-5	TRBJ1-1	CASSRDRGTEAFF
TRBV4-2	TRBJ2-6	CASSQDGLAAGANVLTF
TRBV2	TRBJ1-5	CASRATGANQPQHF
TRBV6-4	TRBJ2-3	CASSGDRRDTQYF
TRBV5-4	TRBJ1-1	CASSFGQGAAEAFF
TRBV30	TRBJ1-6	CAWLSSYNSPLHF
TRBV19	TRBJ1-2	CASSIGGYTF
TRBV27	TRBJ1-1	CASAYQGGTEAFF
TRBV6-5	TRBJ1-3	CASSYSQPGSGNTIYF
TRBV7-2	TRBJ2-7	CASSLVGDSYEQYF
TRBV7-8	TRBJ2-1	CASRAGGPYNEQFF
TRBV5-4	TRBJ2-7	CAGRQGMGSYEQYF
TRBV7-8	TRBJ1-1	CASSLDSGQTEAFF
TRBV6-6	TRBJ2-7	CASSTGPTGLEQYF
TRBV29-1	TRBJ1-2	CSVEDRGSTTYGYTF